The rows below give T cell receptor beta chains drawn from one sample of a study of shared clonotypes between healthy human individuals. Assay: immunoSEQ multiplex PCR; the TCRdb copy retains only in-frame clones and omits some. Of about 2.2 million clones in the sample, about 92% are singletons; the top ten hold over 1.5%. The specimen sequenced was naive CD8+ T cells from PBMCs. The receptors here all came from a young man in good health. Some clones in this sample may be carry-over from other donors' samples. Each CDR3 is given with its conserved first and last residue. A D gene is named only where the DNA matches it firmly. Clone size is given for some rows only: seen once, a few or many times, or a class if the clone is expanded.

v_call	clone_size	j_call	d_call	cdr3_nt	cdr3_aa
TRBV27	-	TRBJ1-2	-	TGTGCCAGCAGTTTAACATCAACAGGGATTCCCTATGGCTACACCTTC	CASSLTSTGIPYGYTF
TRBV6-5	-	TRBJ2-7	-	TGTGCCAGCAGTTACTGGGCGGAATCCTCCTACGAGCAGTACTTC	CASSYWAESSYEQYF
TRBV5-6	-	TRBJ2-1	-	TGTGCCAGCAGCTTGACTCCGAGCTCCTACAATGAGCAGTTCTTC	CASSLTPSSYNEQFF
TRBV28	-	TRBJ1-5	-	TGTGCCAGCAGTGAGGACTGGAGGAAAAAAAATCAGCCCCAGCATTTT	CASSEDWRKKNQPQHF
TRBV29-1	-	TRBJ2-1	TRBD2	TGCAGCGCCCGGACGGGGGGCAATGAGCAGTTCTTC	CSARTGGNEQFF
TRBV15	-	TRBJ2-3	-	TGTGCCACCAGCAGAGGAGGACTGGATACGCAGTATTTT	CATSRGGLDTQYF
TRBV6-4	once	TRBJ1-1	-	TGTGCCAGCAGTGACAGGATGGGCGAAGCTTTCTTT	CASSDRMGEAFF
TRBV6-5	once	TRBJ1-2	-	TGTGCCAGCAGTTACTCAGGGAACTATGGCTACACCTTC	CASSYSGNYGYTF
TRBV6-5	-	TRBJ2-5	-	TGTGCCAGCAGTTACTTACGGGGAGAAGAGACCCAGTACTTC	CASSYLRGEETQYF
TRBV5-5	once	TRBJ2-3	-	TGTGCCAGCTCTCATATCTCGTCCGGGGATGATACGCAGTATTTT	CASSHISSGDDTQYF
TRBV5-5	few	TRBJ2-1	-	TGTGCCAGCAGCTTTTTTCTAGGGGCTAGTGAGCAGTTCTTC	CASSFFLGASEQFF
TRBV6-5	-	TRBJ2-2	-	TGTGCCAGCTCCCCGGGACTGATTCCCGGGGAGCTGTTTTTT	CASSPGLIPGELFF
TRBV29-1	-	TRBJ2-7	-	TGCAGCGTTCTCCTCCTGGGTGAGCAGTACTTC	CSVLLLGEQYF
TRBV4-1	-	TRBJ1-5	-	TGCGCCAGCAGCCAAGGCCCGGGACTGACCAATCAGCCCCAGCATTTT	CASSQGPGLTNQPQHF
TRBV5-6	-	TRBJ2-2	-	TGTGCCAGCAGCTTGGGGTTTCCAGGGGCCGGGGAGCTGTTTTTT	CASSLGFPGAGELFF
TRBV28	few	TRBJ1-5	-	TGTGCCAGCAGTTTACGGAATCAGCCCCAGCATTTT	CASSLRNQPQHF
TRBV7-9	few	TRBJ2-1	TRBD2	TGTGCCAGCAGCTCCACTAGCGGGAGTAACAATGAGCAGTTCTTC	CASSSTSGSNNEQFF
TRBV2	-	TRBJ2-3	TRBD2	TGTGCCAGAGCATCCGGCGGGACTAGCGGGAGGGTCTACACAGATACGCAGTATTTT	CARASGGTSGRVYTDTQYF
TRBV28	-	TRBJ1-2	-	TGTGCCAGCAGTTTAGGGAGTGGGACACCTCCGTATGGCTACACCTTC	CASSLGSGTPPYGYTF
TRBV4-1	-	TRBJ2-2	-	TGCGCCAGCAGCCAAGATCTTGCGCTTAATACCGGGGAGCTGTTTTTT	CASSQDLALNTGELFF